Shown below are 14 T cell receptor beta chains from a single sample sequenced in a study of Ad26.COV2.S vaccination and SARS-CoV-2 variants. The sample's treatment: some 20 received Ad26.COV2.S at low or high dose, single or two shots; about five received placebo; per-sample allocation not given. Samples came from day 63 after the first vaccine or placebo injection. Profiled with immunoSEQ multiplex PCR; TCRdb holds only in-frame clones, not every one. This sample yields 300,000 to 450,000 clones, of which 85% are seen a single time; around 3% belongs to the top ten. The specimen was peripheral blood, collected in a trial of Ad26.COV2.S vaccine versus placebo. These receptors were obtained from a person aged 18 to 65 who received the Ad26.COV2.S COVID-19 vaccine or a placebo.

This clone has a handful of counts. The chain couples TRBV7-2 to TRBJ1-6; 7 bases match TRBD1. V lost 5 bases and J lost 7; bases outside the gene matches: 2. Per germline, CDR1 SGHTA and CDR2 FQGNSA. The CDR3 consists of 13 residues. CDR3 nucleotide sequence: TGTGCCAGCAGCCGGGACAGAAATTCACCCCTCCACTTT. It translates to CASSRDRNSPLHF.

In this sample, this clone turned up a few times. The rearrangement links TRBV7-9 to TRBJ1-1, with D perhaps matching TRBD1 (6 bases). This CDR3 has 14 amino acids. CDR1 and CDR2 from the germline V gene are SEHNR and FQNEAQ (reference sequence). V lost 7 bases and J lost 4, with 16 bases in between. CDR3 residues: CASTETGAGTEAFF. The CDR3 nucleotides read TGTGCCAGCACCGAGACAGGCGCGGGCACTGAAGCTTTCTTT. The full variable domain, rest sourced from reference TRBV7-9 and TRBJ1-1, is DTGVSQNPRHKITKRGQNVTFRCDPISEHNRLYWYRQTLGQGPEFLTYFQNEAQLEKSRLLSDRFSAERPKGSFSTLEIQRTEQGDSAMYLCASTETGAGTEAFFGQGTRLTVV.

The chain joins TRBV30 to TRBJ1-3; D is unresolved. The V end lost 3 bases, the J end lost 0 bases, and 9 bases lay between the germline ends. The CDR3 has 14 amino acids. Germline-derived CDR1 and CDR2 are GTSNPN and SVGIG (reference sequence). The CDR3 loop reads CAWSKLPSGNTIYF. Written as DNA, the CDR3 is TGTGCCTGGAGCAAGCTGCCCTCTGGAAACACCATATATTTT. The complete variable domain, with remaining parts taken from reference TRBV30 and TRBJ1-3, reads SQTIHQWPATLVQPVGSPLSLECTVEGTSNPNLYWYRQAAGRGLQLLFYSVGIGQISSEVPQNLSASRPQDRQFILSSKKLLLSDSGFYLCAWSKLPSGNTIYFGEGSWLTVV.

This clone was counted between two and nine times. CDR3 residues: CASSNWNSNQPQHF. In nucleotides, the CDR3 is TGTGCCAGCAGTAACTGGAATAGCAATCAGCCCCAGCATTTT. This chain joins TRBV6-2 or TRBV6-3 and TRBJ1-5, with D hard to call. The CDR3 runs 14 residues. CDR1 MNHEY and CDR2 SVGEGT come from the germline V gene. Trimming pared 5 bases from V and 0 bases from J, leaving 8 bases between.

This chain links TRBV12-5 with TRBJ1-2; D gene unclear. The ends were cut back, 6 bases at V and 5 bases at J, with 10 bases in the middle. Germline CDR1 LGHNT, CDR2 FRNRAP. There are 12 residues in the CDR3. CDR3 nucleotide sequence: TGTGCTAGTGGAGAGTGGGCTTATGGCTACACCTTC. It is translated as CASGEWAYGYTF.

The chain carries TRBV28 and TRBJ1-5; weak D call: TRBD1 (6 bases). The CDR3 extends over 15 amino acids. Trimming took off 5 bases at V and 4 bases at J, with 15 bases between the two ends. Per germline, CDR1 MDHEN and CDR2 SYDVKM. In DNA form, the CDR3 reads TGTGCCAGCAGTCAAACAGGGTACCAAAATCAGCCCCAGCATTTT. Translating it yields CASSQTGYQNQPQHF.

The CDR3 sequence: CASSLVGSGKNEKLFF. CDR3 sequence (DNA): TGTGCCAGCAGCTTGGTAGGGTCCGGGAAGAATGAAAAACTGTTTTTT. V usage is TRBV5-4 and J usage is TRBJ1-4; D remains ambiguous. CDR3 size: 16 residues. Trimming removed 0 bases at V and 5 bases at J, with 14 bases between. The germline V gene encodes CDR1 SGHNT and CDR2 YYREEE (reference sequence).

This chain connects TRBV6-6 to TRBJ2-3, with 7 bases that match TRBD2. This CDR3 region has 14 residues. V shed 3 bases and J 2 bases; nucleotides not matched to a gene: 2. Germline CDR1 and CDR2: MNHNY and SVGAGI (reference sequence). The CDR3 sequence: CASSYGTNTDTQYF. CDR3 DNA sequence: TGTGCCAGCAGTTATGGGACTAACACAGATACGCAGTATTTT.

The rearrangement uses TRBV19 and TRBJ2-3; D gene uncertain. CDR3 length: 13 amino acids. From germline, CDR1 is LNHDA and CDR2 SQIVND (reference sequence). Trimming stripped 0 bases from V and 5 bases from J, with 6 bases between. DNA of the CDR3: TGTGCCAGTAGTATAGAGAGGAGAGATACGCAGTATTTT. Protein sequence: CASSIERRDTQYF. Complete variable domain (other parts from reference TRBV19 and TRBJ2-3): DGGITQSPKYLFRKEGQNVTLSCEQNLNHDAMYWYRQDPGQGLRLIYYSQIVNDFQKGDIAEGYSVSREKKESFPLTVTSAQKNPTAFYLCASSIERRDTQYFGPGTRLTVL.

V gene TRBV15 combines with J gene TRBJ1-1; D not resolved. Per germline, CDR1 LNHNV and CDR2 YYDKDF (reference sequence). This CDR3 has 14 amino acids. V lost 8 bases and J lost 4, with 17 bases in between. The CDR3 is CATRMDRGVTEAFF. CDR3 DNA sequence: TGTGCCACCCGCATGGACCGCGGGGTCACTGAAGCTTTCTTT. Complete variable domain (other parts from reference TRBV15 and TRBJ1-1): DAMVIQNPRYQVTQFGKPVTLSCSQTLNHNVMYWYQQKSSQAPKLLFHYYDKDFNNEADTPDNFQSRRPNTSFCFLDIRSPGLGDTAMYLCATRMDRGVTEAFFGQGTRLTVV.

This chain uses TRBV13 with TRBJ1-3; possible D gene TRBD1, 5 bases. V shed 1 base and J shed 4 bases, with 11 bases lying between them. Germline V gene lookup returns CDR1 PRHDT and CDR2 FYEKMQ (reference sequence). CDR3 size: 15 residues. CDR3 DNA sequence: TGTGCCAGCAGCTTAGAAGGGACCGTCGGAAACACCATATATTTT. Its protein is CASSLEGTVGNTIYF.

J is TRBJ2-5 and V is TRBV24-1; TRBD1 matches 8 bases. The length of the CDR3 is 14 residues. V trimming: 7 bases; J trimming: 4 bases; junction bases outside the gene matches: 7. The V gene's germline CDR1 is KGHDR and CDR2 SFDVKD. This CDR3 is CATRSTGGRETQYF. In DNA, the CDR3 is TGTGCCACCAGATCAACAGGGGGAAGAGAGACCCAGTACTTC.

This clone appeared a few times. V usage is TRBV11-2 and J usage is TRBJ2-1; D gene uncertain. Germline V gene data show CDR1 as SGHAT and CDR2 as FQNNGV. V dropped 1 base and J dropped 10 bases, with 11 bases sitting between them. The length of the CDR3 is 13 residues. The CDR3 DNA follows: TGTGCCAGCAGCTTAGTCGTGGCGAGAGAGCAGTTCTTC. Translating gives CASSLVVAREQFF.

The CDR3 sequence is CASNALAGDNEQFF. The CDR3 DNA is TGTGCCAGTAATGCCCTAGCGGGGGACAATGAGCAGTTCTTC. V gene TRBV19 combines with J gene TRBJ2-1; 10 bases agree with TRBD2. Trimming cost V 7 bases and J 5 bases; bases outside gene matches: 5. Germline values: CDR1 LNHDA, CDR2 SQIVND (reference sequence). The CDR3 runs 14 residues.